The clone carrying this TCR beta chain was seen only a few times. Germline V gene lookup returns CDR1 SGHRS and CDR2 YFSETQ. The V end lost 4 bases, the J end lost 2 bases, and 25 bases lay between the germline ends. The CDR3 extends over 18 amino acids. The data were taken from a study of sequential checkpoint blockade in melanoma. Whole-study context: 85 to 95 pretreatment tumor DNA samples were TCRβ immunosequenced.

This sample's treatment: randomized to nivolumab then ipilimumab (arm A) or the reverse (arm B). TCRdb keeps only in-frame clones here, not all; method: immunoSEQ multiplex PCR. Here the sample spans about 12,000 clones, approximately 27% being singletons. The rearrangement joins TRBV5-1 to TRBJ2-7; D perhaps matches TRBD1 (5 bases). This sample comprised tumor tissue (inferred from file names), obtained from a patient given nivolumab and ipilimumab in sequence. This sequence originates from a human donor with melanoma. CDR3 region: CASSQEGPGLSITYEQYF. The DNA of the CDR3 is TGCGCCAGCAGCCAAGAAGGGCCAGGGCTGAGTATAACCTACGAGCAGTACTTC.